This T cell receptor (beta chain) was found in a study of blood T cell repertoires in COVID-19. Study overall: The United States, Italy and Spain provided the acute and convalescent COVID-19 samples. The cDNA or gDNA used as material had been derived from T cells, B-cell-depleted T cells, or PBMCs.

Authors' data handling: Estimated nucleated cell counts came from reference gene primer amplification. Sequenced by immunoSEQ multiplex PCR; TCRdb stores in-frame clones only, minus some. The V and J calls and the clone size are those of that table, but D and trimming were determined from the DNA. The table lists under 250,000 clones, 70% to 90% of them singletons, with approximately 5% in the top ten. Enrolment of Seattle patients took place during active infection, and they were followed longitudinally. The CDR3 consists of 16 residues. Per the germline V gene, CDR1 is SGHRS and CDR2 is YFSETQ. J gave up 2 bases and V 4 bases, and 6 bases lay outside the gene matches.

The sequenced sample consisted of peripheral blood. The receptor's source is a man aged 50-60 years with COVID-19, enrolled during active disease. The rearrangement links TRBV5-1 to TRBJ2-2, with 9 positions matching TRBD2. CDR3 bases: TGCGCCAGCAGCGAAGGACTAGCGTTAAACACCGGGGAGCTGTTTTTT. It specifies CASSEGLALNTGELFF.